This T cell receptor beta chain was captured by sequencing in a study of beta chain features in type 1 diabetes. Study summary: The number of sorted cells examined across all samples was 107,917,701.

This clone was detected only a few times. Isolated RNA was reverse transcribed in full, so expressed TCRB transcripts were sequenced. The method was immunoSEQ multiplex PCR; TCRdb's version includes in-frame clones alone and lacks a portion of them. Among under 450,000 clones listed, roughly 14% were seen once. V lost 0 bases, J lost 6 bases, and 5 bases lay in between. Germline V CDR1 and CDR2: MGHDK, SYGVNS. There are 12 residues in the CDR3. The source is a man younger than 40 in good health. This sequence joins TRBV25-1 and TRBJ1-2, with unresolved D. Sequencing used naive CD4+ T cells from blood. The CDR3: CASSEYGDGYTF. The CDR3 nucleotides are TGTGCCAGCAGTGAATACGGGGATGGCTACACCTTC.